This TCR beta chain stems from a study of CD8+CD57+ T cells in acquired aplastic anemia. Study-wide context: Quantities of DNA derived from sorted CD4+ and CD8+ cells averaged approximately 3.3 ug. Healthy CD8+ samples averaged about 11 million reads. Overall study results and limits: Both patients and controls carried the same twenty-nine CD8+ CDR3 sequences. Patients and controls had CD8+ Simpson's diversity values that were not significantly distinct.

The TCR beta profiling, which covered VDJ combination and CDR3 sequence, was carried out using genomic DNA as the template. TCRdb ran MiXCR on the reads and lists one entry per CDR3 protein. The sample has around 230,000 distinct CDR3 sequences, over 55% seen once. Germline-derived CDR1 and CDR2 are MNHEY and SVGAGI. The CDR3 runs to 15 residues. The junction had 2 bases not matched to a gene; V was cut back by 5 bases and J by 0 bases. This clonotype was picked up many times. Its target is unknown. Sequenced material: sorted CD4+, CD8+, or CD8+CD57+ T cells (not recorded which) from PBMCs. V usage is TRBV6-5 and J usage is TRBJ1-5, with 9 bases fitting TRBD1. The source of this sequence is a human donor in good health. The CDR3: CASSTGGYSNQPQHF. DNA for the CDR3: TGTGCCAGCAGTACAGGGGGCTATAGCAATCAGCCCCAGCATTTT.